These T cell receptor beta chains were read from a single sample in a study of OX40 agonist ivuxolimab in advanced cancers. Clones were sequenced by immunoSEQ multiplex PCR, and TCRdb holds only the in-frame ones, with some missing. The table records 60,000 or so clones, about 85% of them present only once. This material consisted of CD4+ or CD8+ T cells sorted from blood, taken in a trial of the OX40 agonist ivuxolimab. The receptors come from an adult with an advanced solid tumor such as melanoma, head and neck, liver or kidney cancer. Each CDR3 is given with its conserved first and last residue. The order of the fields is J gene, V gene, D gene, clone size, CDR3 DNA, CDR3 protein. A D gene is named only where the DNA matches it firmly. Clone size is stated in some rows and not others, as once, few, many or a class when expanded.

J: TRBJ2-1
V: TRBV18
D: NA
size: NA
DNA: TGTGCCAGCCTGGGGCGCCCGTGGGACTCCTACAATGAGCAGTTCTTC
CDR3: CASLGRPWDSYNEQFF

J: TRBJ2-7
V: TRBV7-2
D: NA
size: NA
DNA: TGTGCCAGCAGCTTAAGACAGCCCTACGAGCAGTACTTC
CDR3: CASSLRQPYEQYF

J: TRBJ2-7
V: TRBV30
D: TRBD1
size: NA
DNA: TGTGCCTGGTCAATTTATCGGGACAGGGGGTCCTACGAGCAGTACTTC
CDR3: CAWSIYRDRGSYEQYF

J: TRBJ2-5
V: TRBV11-2
D: NA
size: NA
DNA: TGTGCCAGCAGCTTAGGGTCTTGGGTAGTACAAGAGACCCAGTACTTC
CDR3: CASSLGSWVVQETQYF

J: TRBJ2-1
V: TRBV7-2
D: NA
size: NA
DNA: TGTGCCAGCAGCTGGGACACCTACAATGAGCAGTTCTTC
CDR3: CASSWDTYNEQFF

J: TRBJ2-2
V: TRBV5-1
D: TRBD2
size: NA
DNA: TGCGCCAGCAGCCCCCGGGGCGGGAGCTCGAACACCGGGGAGCTGTTTTTT
CDR3: CASSPRGGSSNTGELFF

J: TRBJ2-7
V: TRBV7-9
D: NA
size: NA
DNA: TGTGCCAGCAGCCTTTCCTACGAGCAGTACTTC
CDR3: CASSLSYEQYF

J: TRBJ2-5
V: TRBV6-1
D: TRBD1
size: NA
DNA: TGTGCCAGCAGCCTTGGCGGACAGGGAGAGACCCAGTACTTC
CDR3: CASSLGGQGETQYF

J: TRBJ1-5
V: TRBV28
D: NA
size: few
DNA: TGTGCCAGCAGTTTATTAGGTCAGCCCCAGCATTTT
CDR3: CASSLLGQPQHF

J: TRBJ2-5
V: TRBV28
D: TRBD2
size: NA
DNA: TGTGCCAGCCTTGGGAGGGGCCAAGAGACCCAGTACTTC
CDR3: CASLGRGQETQYF

J: TRBJ1-5
V: TRBV19
D: NA
size: NA
DNA: TGTGCCAGTAGTATAGTCCCCACAGTCAATCAGCCCCAGCATTTT
CDR3: CASSIVPTVNQPQHF

J: TRBJ2-5
V: TRBV2
D: TRBD2
size: NA
DNA: TGTGCCAGCAGTCCGGGACTAGGAGAATACTTC
CDR3: CASSPGLGEYF

J: TRBJ2-7
V: TRBV5-4
D: NA
size: few
DNA: TGTGCCAGCAGCTTGGCGGGCGCCACCTACGAGCAGTACTTC
CDR3: CASSLAGATYEQYF

J: TRBJ1-6
V: TRBV28
D: NA
size: NA
DNA: TGTGCCAGCAGTTTAAGTCAGGGAGGATCACCCCTCCACTTT
CDR3: CASSLSQGGSPLHF

J: TRBJ2-5
V: TRBV9
D: TRBD1
size: NA
DNA: TGTGCCAGCAGCGTAGCCGAGACAGGGTACCAAGAGACCCAGTACTTC
CDR3: CASSVAETGYQETQYF

J: TRBJ1-5
V: TRBV27
D: NA
size: NA
DNA: TGTGCCAGCAGTTTATCGGTTGGGGGCTCCAGAGGGAGTCAGCCCCAGCATTTT
CDR3: CASSLSVGGSRGSQPQHF

J: TRBJ1-5
V: TRBV2
D: NA
size: few
DNA: TGTGCCAGCAGGGATAGCAATCAGCCCCAGCATTTT
CDR3: CASRDSNQPQHF

J: TRBJ1-3
V: TRBV30
D: NA
size: NA
DNA: TGTGCCTGGAGGAAGAGACGGAGCTCTGGAAACACCATATATTTT
CDR3: CAWRKRRSSGNTIYF

J: TRBJ1-3
V: TRBV7-8
D: TRBD1
size: NA
DNA: TGTGCCAGCAGCCCTGGGACAGGAGGCTCCTCTGGAAACACCATATATTTT
CDR3: CASSPGTGGSSGNTIYF

J: TRBJ2-2
V: TRBV6-5
D: NA
size: NA
DNA: TGTGCCAGCAGTTACTCGGTGGGGGTTCGCACCGGGGAGCTGTTTTTT
CDR3: CASSYSVGVRTGELFF

J: TRBJ2-2
V: TRBV11-2
D: NA
size: NA
DNA: TGTGCCAGCAGCTCGACAGGGGAGCTGTTTTTT
CDR3: CASSSTGELFF

J: TRBJ2-1
V: TRBV6-6
D: NA
size: NA
DNA: TGTGCCAGCGCGGCGGGGTCATCCTACAATGAGCAGTTCTTC
CDR3: CASAAGSSYNEQFF

J: TRBJ2-7
V: TRBV9
D: TRBD2
size: NA
DNA: TGTGCCAGCAGCGCCGACGGCTTAAGCGGGAAATACGAGCAGTACTTC
CDR3: CASSADGLSGKYEQYF

J: TRBJ2-5
V: TRBV28
D: TRBD2
size: once
DNA: TGTGCCAGCAGTTCACTTGGCGGGAGCCCATCGGAGACCCAGTACTTC
CDR3: CASSSLGGSPSETQYF

J: TRBJ2-7
V: TRBV7-3
D: TRBD1
size: NA
DNA: TGTGCCAGCACCTGGGACAGGGGCGATCTCACCTACGAGCAGTACTTC
CDR3: CASTWDRGDLTYEQYF

J: TRBJ2-5
V: TRBV19
D: NA
size: NA
DNA: TGTGCCACCAAGGGGTGGGGAGAGACCCAGTACTTC
CDR3: CATKGWGETQYF